This record covers a single T cell receptor beta chain. Its antigen is unknown. The data belong to a study of cytomegalovirus exposure and HLA in healthy donors. Study results and limitations: A few chains tied to CMV proved CMV antigen-specific in vitro. Later analysis suggested most CMV-associated TCR beta chains were HLA-restricted. The study assumed roughly uniform donor sequencing depth for presence/absence analyses.

Primers: 60 Vbeta forward and 13 Jbeta reverse. Produced via immunoSEQ multiplex PCR; TCRdb's table is partial and in-frame only. The data hold 150,000 or so clones, with 60% to 80% observed a single time. The germline V gene encodes CDR1 MNHEY and CDR2 SMNVEV (reference sequence). V was pared by 2 bases and J by 3 bases, with 8 bases between. The CDR3 contains 15 residues. Sequencing was done on a sample of PBMCs. The chain couples TRBV27 to TRBJ1-6, with D possibly matching TRBD1 (5 bases). The clonotype comes from a woman aged 45-65 years in good health and CMV-seropositive. This chain's CDR3 is CASSLQGSYNSPLHF. CDR3 in DNA: TGTGCCAGCAGTTTACAGGGCAGCTATAATTCACCCCTCCACTTT.